These T cell receptor beta chains were read from a single sample in a study of cytomegalovirus exposure and HLA in healthy donors. The assay was immunoSEQ multiplex PCR, and TCRdb's table has in-frame clones only and misses some. The repertoire includes about 150,000 clones, roughly 77% of them detected once, and about 8.3% sits in the top ten. The sequencing input was PBMCs. These receptors all stem from a man aged 25 to 45 in good health and CMV-seropositive. The conserved cysteine and the conserved F or W are not part of the CDR3 here. D genes are given only for firm matches.

V gene,D gene,J gene,CDR3 protein
TRBV7-9,TRBD1,TRBJ2-1,ASSTYRGPYNEQF
TRBV30,.,TRBJ1-6,AWGDMGYNSPLH
TRBV10-3,TRBD2,TRBJ2-1,AISASGRRDNEQF
TRBV29-1,.,TRBJ2-3,SVGSGIVLDTQY
TRBV15,TRBD1,TRBJ2-2,ATSLDRGYTGELF
TRBV10-3,TRBD2,TRBJ2-1,AISPSSGSRNEQF
TRBV7-8,.,TRBJ1-4,ASSFGGTTNEKLF
TRBV10-1,.,TRBJ2-1,ASSESNLGADEQF
TRBV10-3,TRBD1,TRBJ1-1,AISGQGGLGNTEAF
TRBV19,.,TRBJ2-1,ASSRHDSYNEQF
TRBV18,TRBD2,TRBJ2-1,ASSPTSGSYNEQF
TRBV10-1,.,TRBJ2-3,ASSESQSPDTQY
TRBV4-1,.,TRBJ2-1,ASSQAGSRYNEQF
TRBV15,.,TRBJ1-6,ATSRAGDSSYNSPLH
TRBV6-6,.,TRBJ2-3,ASKGDDQVTDTQY
TRBV19,.,TRBJ1-2,ATLLDRYGYT
TRBV5-1,TRBD1,TRBJ1-2,ASSPGQGASDGYT
TRBV28,TRBD1,TRBJ1-5,ASSRLGTGFVSGQPQH
TRBV6-1,.,TRBJ1-5,ASYTPGQPQH
TRBV12-5,TRBD1,TRBJ1-5,ASGPDRALFPQH
TRBV7-2,TRBD2,TRBJ2-5,ASRTGTSGRETQY
TRBV5-1,TRBD2,TRBJ2-5,ASSKGGSGEETQY
TRBV27,TRBD1,TRBJ1-1,ASTDRVTEAF
TRBV11-2,.,TRBJ2-7,ASSLDSSSYEQY
TRBV4-1,.,TRBJ1-1,ASSQDPGEAF
TRBV5-1,TRBD2,TRBJ2-7,ASSFSGGAYEQY
TRBV27,TRBD1,TRBJ1-5,ASSSTYGTGTSNQPQH
TRBV30,.,TRBJ1-4,AWSLRGTNEKLF
TRBV4-3,TRBD1,TRBJ2-7,ASSQDRTGGQGRYEQY
TRBV4-3,.,TRBJ2-7,ASSQDKAGWYEQY
TRBV5-8,.,TRBJ1-6,ASSYYRSSYNSPLH
TRBV9,.,TRBJ1-3,ASSVQGGGNTIY
TRBV27,TRBD1,TRBJ2-5,ASASGQGSETQY
TRBV27,TRBD2,TRBJ2-3,ASSGLAGVYDTQY
TRBV28,.,TRBJ1-6,ASKTVRGADNSPLH
TRBV5-4,TRBD2,TRBJ2-1,ASSLRTSGGDEQF
TRBV29-1,TRBD2,TRBJ2-1,SAPGTSNEQF
TRBV5-1,.,TRBJ1-1,ATRGDTEAF
TRBV4-2,.,TRBJ1-6,ASSQVTGGVGSPLH
TRBV29-1,TRBD1,TRBJ1-1,SVVDRVASTEAF